A selection of T cell receptor beta chains follows, all from one sample in a study of glioma-infiltrating T cells after dendritic cell vaccination. This table comes from immunoSEQ multiplex PCR, and its TCRdb copy is limited to in-frame clones, with some not included. The sample lists just over 95,000 clones; about four fifths were seen once. The sequenced sample was blood, obtained before dendritic cell vaccination. Receptors were obtained from a human donor with glioblastoma. Each CDR3 is given with its conserved first and last residue. Fields, in order: J gene, clone size, V gene, D gene, CDR3 protein, CDR3 DNA. A D gene is named only where the DNA matches it firmly. The size entry is marked missing in some rows and otherwise reads once, few, many or a size class.

>TRBJ1-4|.|TRBV6-1|.
CASSEQKGATNEKLFF
TGTGCCAGCAGTGAACAAAAGGGAGCAACTAATGAAAAACTGTTTTTT
>TRBJ1-2|.|TRBV2|.
CASSGSTTSGGYTF
TGTGCCAGCAGTGGATCGACTACGAGTGGCGGCTACACCTTC
>TRBJ2-2|.|TRBV18|.
CASSPLAQTNTGELFF
TGTGCCAGCTCACCACTCGCACAGACGAACACCGGGGAGCTGTTTTTT
>TRBJ1-2|.|TRBV5-1|TRBD1
CASSFAGQGDQGYTF
TGCGCCAGCAGCTTCGCCGGACAGGGCGATCAGGGCTACACCTTC
>TRBJ2-7|few|TRBV4-1|TRBD1
CASSQGWAGGEQYF
TGCGCCAGCAGCCAAGGGTGGGCAGGGGGCGAGCAGTACTTC
>TRBJ1-2|.|TRBV6-5|.
CASYSGGNYGYTF
TGTGCCAGCTACAGCGGAGGGAACTATGGCTACACCTTC
>TRBJ1-3|.|TRBV6-6|.
CASSPRQASGNTIYF
TGTGCCAGCAGTCCTCGACAGGCCTCTGGAAACACCATATATTTT
>TRBJ1-1|.|TRBV18|.
CASSPLHGDQTIAFF
TGTGCCAGCTCACCTTTACACGGGGATCAAACAATAGCTTTCTTT
>TRBJ2-6|once|TRBV19|TRBD1
CASSIFGQGPSSGANVLTF
TGTGCCAGTAGTATCTTTGGACAGGGGCCTTCGTCTGGGGCCAACGTCCTGACTTTC
>TRBJ1-5|.|TRBV28|.
CASREGNQPQHF
TGTGCCAGCCGGGAGGGGAATCAGCCCCAGCATTTT
>TRBJ2-7|few|TRBV19|TRBD1
CASSIVSGGTYEQYF
TGTGCCAGTAGTATAGTTTCAGGGGGCACCTACGAGCAGTACTTC
>TRBJ1-2|few|TRBV2|TRBD1
CASRADRGDYGYTF
TGTGCCAGCAGAGCGGACAGGGGCGACTATGGCTACACCTTC
>TRBJ2-2|.|TRBV6-1|.
CASTLGGAGELFF
TGTGCCAGCACCCTAGGGGGTGCCGGGGAGCTGTTTTTT
>TRBJ2-1|once|TRBV5-6|TRBD2
CASRTGLAGGLNEQFF
TGTGCCAGCAGAACGGGACTAGCGGGGGGGCTGAATGAGCAGTTCTTC
>TRBJ1-1|.|TRBV28|TRBD1
CASSGQGLFEAFF
TGTGCCAGCAGCGGACAGGGGCTTTTTGAAGCTTTCTTT
>TRBJ2-7|.|TRBV27|TRBD1
CASSSLDRGKYEQYF
TGTGCCAGCAGTTCCTTGGACAGGGGCAAGTACGAGCAGTACTTC
>TRBJ2-1|.|TRBV30|TRBD1
CAWTGGFNEQFF
TGTGCCTGGACAGGGGGCTTCAATGAGCAGTTCTTC
>TRBJ2-2|few|TRBV10-1|TRBD1
CASSGTGISTGELFF
TGCGCCAGCAGTGGGACAGGGATTAGTACCGGGGAGCTGTTTTTT
>TRBJ1-3|.|TRBV6-6|.
CASLRGGAGNTIYF
TGTGCCAGCCTCCGTGGGGGCGCAGGAAACACCATATATTTT
>TRBJ1-2|.|TRBV7-3|.
CASSFGGNYGYTF
TGTGCCAGCAGCTTTGGCGGGAACTATGGCTACACCTTC
>TRBJ1-3|.|TRBV28|TRBD1
CASSRTGSGNTIYF
TGTGCCAGCAGCAGGACAGGGTCTGGAAACACCATATATTTT
>TRBJ1-4|.|TRBV6-1|TRBD1
CASSEGDSYFATNEKLFF
TGTGCCAGCAGTGAAGGGGACAGTTACTTTGCAACTAATGAAAAACTGTTTTTT
>TRBJ2-7|.|TRBV11-2|TRBD2
CASSRPRTSGATYEQYF
TGTGCCAGCAGCCGCCCCCGGACTAGCGGGGCAACCTACGAGCAGTACTTC
>TRBJ2-5|.|TRBV9|TRBD2
CASSVDGGEGGRGETQYF
TGTGCCAGCAGCGTAGATGGGGGTGAGGGCGGGAGGGGAGAGACCCAGTACTTC
>TRBJ1-5|.|TRBV2|.
CASSYGLTYQPQHF
TGTGCCAGCAGTTACGGACTGACCTATCAGCCCCAGCATTTT
>TRBJ1-2|.|TRBV27|TRBD1
CASKDRDGGYTF
TGTGCCAGTAAGGACAGGGACGGTGGCTACACCTTC
>TRBJ2-7|.|TRBV5-1|.
CASSLWMGGEEQYF
TGCGCCAGCAGCCTGTGGATGGGGGGAGAAGAGCAGTACTTC
>TRBJ2-7|.|TRBV15|.
CATSRGRGYSYEQYF
TGTGCCACCAGCAGGGGCAGGGGTTATAGCTACGAGCAGTACTTC
>TRBJ1-2|.|TRBV5-4|.
CASSLDRVVFNYGYTF
TGTGCCAGCAGCTTGGACAGGGTGGTATTTAACTATGGCTACACCTTC
>TRBJ1-1|once|TRBV5-1|.
CASSMTGVPYAFF
TGCGCCAGCAGCATGACAGGAGTACCCTATGCTTTCTTT
>TRBJ2-7|once|TRBV4-1|TRBD2
CASSQELPPLAGGPSSYEQYF
TGCGCCAGCAGCCAAGAGCTGCCCCCACTAGCGGGAGGACCTAGCTCCTACGAGCAGTACTTC
>TRBJ1-5|few|TRBV18|TRBD1
CASSLRTGVDNQPQHF
TGTGCCAGCTCACTTCGGACAGGGGTAGACAATCAGCCCCAGCATTTT
>TRBJ1-2|.|TRBV28|.
CASSLMPDYGYTF
TGTGCCAGCAGTTTAATGCCAGACTATGGCTACACCTTC
>TRBJ2-7|few|TRBV6-6|.
CASSAGTASPEQYF
TGTGCCAGCAGTGCTGGGACTGCTTCCCCCGAGCAGTACTTC
>TRBJ1-2|few|TRBV14|.
CASSHLGDRPGGYTF
TGTGCCAGCAGCCATCTCGGGGATCGCCCGGGAGGCTACACCTTC
>TRBJ2-3|.|TRBV19|TRBD2
CASSTRLAGGQDTQYF
TGTGCCAGTAGTACCCGACTAGCGGGGGGGCAAGATACGCAGTATTTT
>TRBJ2-1|.|TRBV15|TRBD2
CATAEGLDNEQFF
TGTGCCACCGCCGAAGGACTAGATAATGAGCAGTTCTTC
>TRBJ2-7|.|TRBV19|.
CASSSGINEQYF
TGTGCCAGTAGTTCAGGGATCAACGAGCAGTACTTC
>TRBJ2-1|.|TRBV9|.
CASSEQALSSYNEQFF
TGTGCCAGCAGCGAACAGGCCCTTAGCTCCTACAATGAGCAGTTCTTC
>TRBJ1-2|.|TRBV7-3|TRBD1
CASSYQGGDYGYTF
TGTGCCAGCAGCTACCAGGGGGGAGACTATGGCTACACCTTC
>TRBJ1-1|.|TRBV5-4|TRBD1
CASSLDRGPHYNTEAFF
TGTGCCAGCAGCTTGGACAGGGGACCGCACTATAACACTGAAGCTTTCTTT
>TRBJ1-4|.|TRBV5-6|.
CASGGATNEKLFF
TGTGCCAGCGGCGGGGCAACTAATGAAAAACTGTTTTTT
>TRBJ2-1|few|TRBV10-2|TRBD2
CASGRLAGDVNEQFF
TGCGCCAGCGGCCGACTAGCGGGAGACGTAAATGAGCAGTTCTTC
>TRBJ2-1|.|TRBV28|TRBD2
CASSVGLVNSRNEQFF
TGTGCCAGCAGTGTGGGACTAGTTAATTCCCGCAATGAGCAGTTCTTC
>TRBJ2-5|few|TRBV30|.
CAWRVGWQGLRETQYF
TGTGCCTGGAGGGTAGGATGGCAGGGATTGAGAGAGACCCAGTACTTC
>TRBJ2-1|.|TRBV7-6|TRBD1
CASSPTGGSSYNEQFF
TGTGCCAGCAGCCCGACAGGGGGGAGCTCCTACAATGAGCAGTTCTTC